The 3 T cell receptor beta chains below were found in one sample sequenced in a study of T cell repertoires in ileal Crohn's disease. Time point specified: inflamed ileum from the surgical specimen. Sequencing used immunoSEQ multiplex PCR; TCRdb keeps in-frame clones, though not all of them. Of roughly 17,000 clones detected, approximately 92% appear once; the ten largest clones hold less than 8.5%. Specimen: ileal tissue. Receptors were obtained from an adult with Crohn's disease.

The CDR3: CASSLAGRTGDYGYTF. CDR3 sequence (DNA): TGCGCCAGCAGCTTGGCGGGTAGGACAGGTGACTATGGCTACACCTTC. The rearrangement links TRBV5-1 to TRBJ1-2; TRBD1 agrees at 7 bases. V shed 0 bases and J 3 bases; nucleotides not matched to a gene: 8. The germline CDR1 and CDR2 sequences are SGHRS and YFSETQ. This CDR3 spans 16 amino acids.

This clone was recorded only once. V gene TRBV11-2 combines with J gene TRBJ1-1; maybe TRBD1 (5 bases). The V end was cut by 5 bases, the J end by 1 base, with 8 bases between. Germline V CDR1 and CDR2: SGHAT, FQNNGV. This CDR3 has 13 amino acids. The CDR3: CASSPGGNTEAFF. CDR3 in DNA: TGTGCCAGCAGCCCCGGGGGGAACACTGAAGCTTTCTTT.

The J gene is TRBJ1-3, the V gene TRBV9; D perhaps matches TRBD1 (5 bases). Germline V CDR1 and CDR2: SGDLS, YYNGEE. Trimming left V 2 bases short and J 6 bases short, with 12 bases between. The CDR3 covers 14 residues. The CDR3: CASSVGGAENTIYF. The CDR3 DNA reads TGTGCCAGCAGCGTTGGCGGGGCTGAAAACACCATATATTTT.